This T cell receptor beta chain was profiled in a study of identical twins. The CDR3 runs 14 residues. As to this clonotype: Its cognate antigen is unknown.

Study-level findings and limits: Cord blood beta clonotypes present at high abundance carried fewer insertions; no such pattern appeared in memory repertoires. For monozygotic twins, models underestimated out-of-frame TCR alpha sharing.

TCRdb re-called the 5' RACE reads with MiXCR, one entry per CDR3 protein. The sample yields 1,800,000 or so distinct CDR3 sequences, around 33% seen once. All donors were healthy, and all were Caucasian. J is TRBJ2-1 and V is TRBV21-1; the D call in the table, TRBD2, was not verified against the DNA. TRBV21-1 counts as a pseudogene. This clonotype was obtained from a newborn girl in good health. The sequenced sample consisted of cord blood. The CDR3 sequence: CASSNSSGYNEQFF. CDR3 DNA: TGTGCCAGCAGCAACTCTAGCGGCTACAATGAGCAGTTCTTC.